The present TCR beta chain was sequenced within a study of cytomegalovirus exposure and HLA in healthy donors. Assay: immunoSEQ multiplex PCR; the TCRdb copy retains only in-frame clones and omits some. The sample records over 150,000 clones, 91% being singletons. The TCR comes from a woman between 18 and 30 years old in good health and CMV-seropositive. The sample was PBMCs.

CDR3 in amino acids: CASSLSGLGGTDTQYF. CDR3 bases: TGTGCCAGCAGCTTATCGGGACTAGGGGGCACAGATACGCAGTATTTT. The V and J genes are TRBV7-3 and TRBJ2-3, with TRBD2 matching over 8 bases. The CDR3 spans 16 residues. The germline V gene encodes CDR1 SGHTA and CDR2 FQGTGA. Trimming cost V 2 bases and J 1 base; bases outside gene matches: 5.